This T cell receptor (beta chain) was captured by sequencing in a study of cytomegalovirus exposure and HLA in healthy donors. PCR employed 60 Vbeta and 13 Jbeta primers. Produced via immunoSEQ multiplex PCR; TCRdb's table is partial and in-frame only. The data contain tens of thousands of clones, just under 90% of them singletons. Concerning this clone: A read error may produce the germline difference seen at one junction end.

The CDR3 runs 16 residues. Germline V gene lookup returns CDR1 LGHNA and CDR2 YSLEER. The genes are TRBV4-3 and TRBJ2-1, with TRBD2 identical over 9 bases. The TCR was taken from a boy younger than 18 in good health and CMV-seronegative. Sequenced sample: PBMCs. CDR3 sequence (DNA): TGCGCCAGCAGCCAAGAGAGCGGGGGGTCCTACAATGGGCAGTTCTTC. This codes for CASSQESGGSYNGQFF.